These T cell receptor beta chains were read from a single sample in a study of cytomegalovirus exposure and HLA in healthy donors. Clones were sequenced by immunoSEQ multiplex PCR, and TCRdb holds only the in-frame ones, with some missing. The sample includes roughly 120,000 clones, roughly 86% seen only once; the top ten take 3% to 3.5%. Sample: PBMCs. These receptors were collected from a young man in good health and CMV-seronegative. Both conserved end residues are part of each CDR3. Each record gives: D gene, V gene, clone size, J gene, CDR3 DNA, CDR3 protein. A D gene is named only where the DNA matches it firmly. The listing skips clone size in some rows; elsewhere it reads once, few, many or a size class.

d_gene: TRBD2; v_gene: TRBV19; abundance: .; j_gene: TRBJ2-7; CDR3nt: TGTGCCAGTAGTATACACGGGACTAGCGGGGGCCTGGAGTTATACTTC; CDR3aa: CASSIHGTSGGLELYF
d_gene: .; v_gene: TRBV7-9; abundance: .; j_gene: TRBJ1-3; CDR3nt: TGTGCCAGCAGCTGGAGTGGGGCAGAGGGAAACACCATATATTTT; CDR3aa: CASSWSGAEGNTIYF
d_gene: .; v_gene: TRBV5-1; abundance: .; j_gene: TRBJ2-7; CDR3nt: TGCGCCAGCAGCTTGGGCAGATCCTACGAGCAGTACTTC; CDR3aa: CASSLGRSYEQYF
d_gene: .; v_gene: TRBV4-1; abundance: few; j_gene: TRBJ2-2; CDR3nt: TGCGCCAGCAGCCAGGACGGGACTCCCGGCGGGGAGCTGTTTTTT; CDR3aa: CASSQDGTPGGELFF
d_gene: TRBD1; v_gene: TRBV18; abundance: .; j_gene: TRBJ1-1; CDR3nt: TGTGCCAGCTCACCCGGACAGGGCGTAAACACTGAAGCTTTCTTT; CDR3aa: CASSPGQGVNTEAFF
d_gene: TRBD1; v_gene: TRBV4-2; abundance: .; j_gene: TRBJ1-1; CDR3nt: TGTGCCAGCAGCCAAGTAAGACCAGGGGGCATCACTGAAGCTTTCTTT; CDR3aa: CASSQVRPGGITEAFF
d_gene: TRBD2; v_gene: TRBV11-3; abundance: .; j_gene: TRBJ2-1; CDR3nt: TGTGCCAGCAGCCCCACCGGGACTAGCGCTTCCAATGAGCAGTTCTTC; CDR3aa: CASSPTGTSASNEQFF
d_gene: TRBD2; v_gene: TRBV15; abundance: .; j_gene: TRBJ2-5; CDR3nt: TGTGCCACCAGCAGTACCGGGACTAGAGAGACCCAGTACTTC; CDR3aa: CATSSTGTRETQYF
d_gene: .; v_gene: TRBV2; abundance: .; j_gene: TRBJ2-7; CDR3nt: TGTGCCAGCGCTGGAGGAGTGGAGCAGTACTTC; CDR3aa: CASAGGVEQYF
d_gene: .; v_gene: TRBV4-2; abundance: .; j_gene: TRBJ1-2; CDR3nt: TGTGCCAGCAGCCAAGAGGGGACTGTTTATGGCTACACCTTC; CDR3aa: CASSQEGTVYGYTF
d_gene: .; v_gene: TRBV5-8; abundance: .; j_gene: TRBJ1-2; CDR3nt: TGTGCCAGCACCCGGCAGGTATATGGCTACACCTTC; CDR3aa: CASTRQVYGYTF
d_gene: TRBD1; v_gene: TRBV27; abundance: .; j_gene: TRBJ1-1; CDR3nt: TGTGCCAGCAGTCTAACAGGGGTCCTGAACACTGAAGCTTTCTTT; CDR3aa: CASSLTGVLNTEAFF
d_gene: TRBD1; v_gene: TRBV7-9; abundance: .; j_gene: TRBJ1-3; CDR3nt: TGTGCCAGCAGCTCCAGGGGGTCTGGAAACACCATATATTTT; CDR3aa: CASSSRGSGNTIYF
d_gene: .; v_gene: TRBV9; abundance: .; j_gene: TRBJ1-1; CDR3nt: TGTGCCAGCAGCGGGGGGGTACTGGCCCCAGCTTTCTTT; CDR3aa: CASSGGVLAPAFF
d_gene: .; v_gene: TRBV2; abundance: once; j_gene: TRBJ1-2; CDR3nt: TGTGCCAGCCATGTGCGGGGGGCGATCGGCTACACCTTC; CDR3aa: CASHVRGAIGYTF
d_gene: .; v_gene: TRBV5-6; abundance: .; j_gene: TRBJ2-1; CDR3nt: TGTGCCAGCAGCTTGGTCCTTGAGCAGTTCTTC; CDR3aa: CASSLVLEQFF
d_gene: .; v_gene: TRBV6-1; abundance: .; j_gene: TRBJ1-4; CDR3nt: TGTGCCAGCAGTGAAGACAGGGTTTTGCGAAAACTGTTTTTT; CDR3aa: CASSEDRVLRKLFF
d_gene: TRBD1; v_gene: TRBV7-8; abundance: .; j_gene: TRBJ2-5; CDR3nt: TGTGCCAGCAGCTTCCTCACAGGGGTCGGAGAGACCCAGTACTTC; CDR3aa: CASSFLTGVGETQYF
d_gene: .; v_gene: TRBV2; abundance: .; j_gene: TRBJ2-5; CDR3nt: TGTGCCAGCAGTGGAGAACAGGATCTACAAGAGACCCAGTACTTC; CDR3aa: CASSGEQDLQETQYF
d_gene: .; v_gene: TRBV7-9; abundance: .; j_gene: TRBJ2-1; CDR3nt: TGTGCCAGCAGCCCGCGATCTAAGGGGGGGAGGAAGAATGAGCAGTTCTTC; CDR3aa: CASSPRSKGGRKNEQFF
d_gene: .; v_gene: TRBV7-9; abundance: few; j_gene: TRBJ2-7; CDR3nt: TGTGCCAGCAGCTTGGGGGAGGCGGGGCCCTACGAGCAGTACTTC; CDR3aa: CASSLGEAGPYEQYF
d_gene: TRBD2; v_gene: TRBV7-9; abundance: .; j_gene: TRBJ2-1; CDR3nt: TGTGCCAGCAGTCGGACTAGCGGGGGGCTTTCCTACAATGAGCAGTTCTTC; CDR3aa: CASSRTSGGLSYNEQFF
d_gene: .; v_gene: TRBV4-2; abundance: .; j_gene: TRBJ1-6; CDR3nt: TGTGCCAGCAGCCCCTTGACGGGGGTTTCACCCCTCCACTTT; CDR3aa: CASSPLTGVSPLHF
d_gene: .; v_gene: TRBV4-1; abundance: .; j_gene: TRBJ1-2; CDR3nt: TGCGCCAGCAGCCAAGATACAGCTATTAACTATGGCTACACCTTC; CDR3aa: CASSQDTAINYGYTF
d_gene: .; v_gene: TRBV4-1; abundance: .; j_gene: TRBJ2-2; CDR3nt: TGCGCCAGCAGCCAAACGTTGGGGCGGTCCGGGGAGCTGTTTTTT; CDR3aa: CASSQTLGRSGELFF
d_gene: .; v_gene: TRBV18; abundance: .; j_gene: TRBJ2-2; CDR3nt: TGTGCCAGCTCACCGAAGAAACAGGGGAACACCGGGGAGCTGTTTTTT; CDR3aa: CASSPKKQGNTGELFF
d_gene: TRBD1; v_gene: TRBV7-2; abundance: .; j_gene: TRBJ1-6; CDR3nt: TGTGCCAGCAGCTGGGACAGTTATAATTCACCCCTCCACTTT; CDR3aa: CASSWDSYNSPLHF
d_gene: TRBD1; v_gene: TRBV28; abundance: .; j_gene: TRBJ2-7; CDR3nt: TGTGCCAGCAGCCTTGGGACAGGGTTCCCCTACGAGCAGTACTTC; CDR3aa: CASSLGTGFPYEQYF
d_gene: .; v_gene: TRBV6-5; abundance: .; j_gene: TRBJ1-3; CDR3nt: TGTGCCAGCAGTTACGGGGCAGGGCGTGGAAACACCATATATTTT; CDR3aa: CASSYGAGRGNTIYF
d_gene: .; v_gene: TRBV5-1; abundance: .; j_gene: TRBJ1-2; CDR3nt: TGCGCCAGCACCCCGGGAGGGGGTGTCTATGGCTACACCTTC; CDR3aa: CASTPGGGVYGYTF
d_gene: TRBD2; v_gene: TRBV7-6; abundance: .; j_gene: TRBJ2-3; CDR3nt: TGTGCCAGCAGCTTAATTACTAGCGGGGGAGCAGATACGCAGTATTTT; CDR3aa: CASSLITSGGADTQYF
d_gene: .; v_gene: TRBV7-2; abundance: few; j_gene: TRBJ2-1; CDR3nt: TGTGCCAGCAGCTTATGGGACGCCTGGGGGCCTTACAATGAGCAGTTCTTC; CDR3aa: CASSLWDAWGPYNEQFF
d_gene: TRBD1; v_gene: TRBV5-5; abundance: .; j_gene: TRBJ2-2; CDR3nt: TGTGCCAGCAGCACCGGGACAGTTTACACCGGGGAGCTGTTTTTT; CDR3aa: CASSTGTVYTGELFF
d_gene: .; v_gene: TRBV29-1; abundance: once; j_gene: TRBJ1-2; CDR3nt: TGCAGCGTGGATGGACAGCCTTATGGCTACACCTTC; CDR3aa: CSVDGQPYGYTF
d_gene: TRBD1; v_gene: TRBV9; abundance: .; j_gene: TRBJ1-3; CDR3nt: TGTGCCAGCAGCATCCGCCGGGACAGGGAAGGAAGTGACACCATATATTTT; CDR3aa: CASSIRRDREGSDTIYF
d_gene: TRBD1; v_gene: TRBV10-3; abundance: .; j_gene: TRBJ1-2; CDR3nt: TGTGCCATGAAGGGACAGGGTTCGGATGGCTACACCTTC; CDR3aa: CAMKGQGSDGYTF
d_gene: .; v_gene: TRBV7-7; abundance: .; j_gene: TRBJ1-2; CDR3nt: TGTGCCAGCAGCTTATTTCGGGGTTTAGAGGGCTACACCTTC; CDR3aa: CASSLFRGLEGYTF
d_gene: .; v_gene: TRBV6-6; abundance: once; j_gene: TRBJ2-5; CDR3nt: TGTGCCAGCACCGCCCCGATCGGTAAAGAGACCCAGTACTTC; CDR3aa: CASTAPIGKETQYF
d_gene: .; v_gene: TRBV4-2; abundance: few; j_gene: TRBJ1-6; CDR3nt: TGTGCCAGCAGCCAAGTCAGGGACATTTCACCCCTCCACTTT; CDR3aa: CASSQVRDISPLHF
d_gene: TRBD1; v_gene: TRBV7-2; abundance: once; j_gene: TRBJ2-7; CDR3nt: TGTGCCAGCAGCCCGGACAGGGAGCACTACGAGCAGTACTTC; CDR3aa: CASSPDREHYEQYF
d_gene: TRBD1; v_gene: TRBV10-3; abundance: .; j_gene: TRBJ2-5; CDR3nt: TGTGCCTCCAAACCGGACAGGAGTTTCCAAGAGACCCAGTACTTC; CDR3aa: CASKPDRSFQETQYF
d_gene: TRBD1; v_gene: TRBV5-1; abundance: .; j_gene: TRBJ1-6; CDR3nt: TGCGCCAGCAGCTTCGACAGGGCCAATTCACCCCTCCACTTT; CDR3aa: CASSFDRANSPLHF
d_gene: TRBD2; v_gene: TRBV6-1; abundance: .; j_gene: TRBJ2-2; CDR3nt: TGTGCGCCGCGGGGAGGGTTTGGAACCGGGGAGCTGTTTTTT; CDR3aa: CAPRGGFGTGELFF
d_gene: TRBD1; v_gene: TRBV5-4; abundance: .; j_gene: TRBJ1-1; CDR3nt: TGTGCCAGCAGCCCCAGGACAGGGGGCGGTAACACTGAAGCTTTCTTT; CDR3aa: CASSPRTGGGNTEAFF